This T cell receptor beta chain appears in the sequencing data of a study of T-cell reconstitution after alpha-beta-depleted transplantation in children. For TCRbeta, the library was prepared with unique molecular identifiers. MiXCR was run by TCRdb on the PCR reads, yielding one entry per CDR3 protein. The sample contains more than 75,000 distinct CDR3 sequences, about 22% of which appear only once. The ends lost 5 bases at V and 0 bases at J; junction bases unmatched: 7. Germline assignment: CDR1 SGHAT and CDR2 FQNNGV. The CDR3 contains 16 residues. Note on this clonotype: A much larger clone differs from this one at a single base, so this may be a read error.

The specimen was PBMCs, collected before TCRalphabeta/CD19-depleted stem cell transplant. The chain couples TRBV11-2 to TRBJ2-1; 7 nucleotides line up with TRBD2. The TCR was taken from a boy aged 2 to 10 with acute lymphoblastic leukemia, due to receive a stem cell transplant. The CDR3 DNA reads as TGTGCCAGCAGCGCCTCGGGACTACTCTCCTACAATGAGCAGTTCTTC. Protein product: CASSASGLLSYNEQFF.